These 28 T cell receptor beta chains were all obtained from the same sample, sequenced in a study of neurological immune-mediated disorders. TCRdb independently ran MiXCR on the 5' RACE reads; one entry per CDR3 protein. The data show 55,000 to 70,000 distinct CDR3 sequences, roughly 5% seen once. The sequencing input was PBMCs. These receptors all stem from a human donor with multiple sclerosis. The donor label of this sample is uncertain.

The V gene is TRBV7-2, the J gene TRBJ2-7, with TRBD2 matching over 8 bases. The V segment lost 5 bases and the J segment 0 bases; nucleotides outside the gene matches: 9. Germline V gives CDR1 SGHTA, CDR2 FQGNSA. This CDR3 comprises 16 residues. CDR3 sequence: CASSTVGGASSYEQYF. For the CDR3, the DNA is TGTGCCAGCAGCACTGTCGGGGGGGCCAGCTCCTACGAGCAGTACTTC.

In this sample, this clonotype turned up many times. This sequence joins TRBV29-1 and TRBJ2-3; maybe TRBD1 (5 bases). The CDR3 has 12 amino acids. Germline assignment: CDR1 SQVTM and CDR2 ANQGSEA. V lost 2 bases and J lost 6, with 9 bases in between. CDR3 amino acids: CSVEKGLDTQYF. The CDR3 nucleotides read TGCAGCGTTGAAAAGGGGTTGGATACGCAGTATTTT.

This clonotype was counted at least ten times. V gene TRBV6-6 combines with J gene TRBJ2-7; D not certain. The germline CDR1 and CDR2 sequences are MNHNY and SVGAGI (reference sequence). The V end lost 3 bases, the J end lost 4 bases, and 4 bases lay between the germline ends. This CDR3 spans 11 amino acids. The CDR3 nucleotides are TGTGCCAGCAGTTATTATTACGAGCAGTACTTC. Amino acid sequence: CASSYYYEQYF.

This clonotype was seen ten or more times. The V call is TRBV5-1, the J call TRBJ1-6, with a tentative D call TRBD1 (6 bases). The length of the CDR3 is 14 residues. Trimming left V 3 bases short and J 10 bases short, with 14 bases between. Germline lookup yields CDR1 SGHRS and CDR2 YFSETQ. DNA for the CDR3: TGCGCCAGCAGCTCCACCATCAGGGGATCACCCCTCCACTTT. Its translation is CASSSTIRGSPLHF.

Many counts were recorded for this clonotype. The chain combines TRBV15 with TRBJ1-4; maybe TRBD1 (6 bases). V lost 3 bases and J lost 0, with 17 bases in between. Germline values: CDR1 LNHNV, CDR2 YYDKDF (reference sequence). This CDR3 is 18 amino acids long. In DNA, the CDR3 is TGTGCCACCAGCAGGGAAAAAACAGGGCGATCAACTAATGAAAAACTGTTTTTT. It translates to CATSREKTGRSTNEKLFF.

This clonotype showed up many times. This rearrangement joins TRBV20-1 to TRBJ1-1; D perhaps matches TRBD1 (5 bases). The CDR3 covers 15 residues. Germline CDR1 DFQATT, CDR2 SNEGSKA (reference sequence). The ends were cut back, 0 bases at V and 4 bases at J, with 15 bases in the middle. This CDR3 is CSARDPRGGSTEAFF. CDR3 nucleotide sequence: TGCAGTGCTAGAGATCCACGGGGGGGTAGCACTGAAGCTTTCTTT.

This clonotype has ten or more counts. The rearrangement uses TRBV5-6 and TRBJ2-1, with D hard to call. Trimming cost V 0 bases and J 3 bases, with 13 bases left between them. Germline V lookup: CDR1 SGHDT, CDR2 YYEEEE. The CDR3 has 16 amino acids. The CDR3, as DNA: TGTGCCAGCAGCTTGGGCATGGCAGCCTTCTACAATGAGCAGTTCTTC. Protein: CASSLGMAAFYNEQFF.

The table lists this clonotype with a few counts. The CDR3 is CASSSGGRHTGGEQFF. CDR3 bases: TGTGCCAGCAGTTCTGGCGGCCGACATACAGGGGGGGAGCAGTTCTTC. The chain joins TRBV6-6 to TRBJ2-1, with 8 bases fitting TRBD1. The V gene's germline CDR1 is MNHNY and CDR2 SVGAGI (reference sequence). The CDR3 totals 16 residues. The V and J ends lost 4 bases and 10 bases, in that order; junction bases with no gene match: 15.

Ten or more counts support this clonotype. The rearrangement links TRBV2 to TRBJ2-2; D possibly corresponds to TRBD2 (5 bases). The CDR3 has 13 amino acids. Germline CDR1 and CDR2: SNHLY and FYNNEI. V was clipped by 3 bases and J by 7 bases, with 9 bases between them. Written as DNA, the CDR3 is TGTGCCAGCAGTGAGAGGGAGATCGGGGAGCTGTTTTTT. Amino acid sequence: CASSEREIGELFF.

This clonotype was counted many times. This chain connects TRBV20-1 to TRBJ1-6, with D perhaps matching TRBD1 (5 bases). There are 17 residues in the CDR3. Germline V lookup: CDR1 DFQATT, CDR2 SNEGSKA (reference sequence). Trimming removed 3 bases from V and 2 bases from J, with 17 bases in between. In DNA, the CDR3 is TGCAGTGCTAGTGGGTCCCTCAGCAGGGCCTATAATTCACCCCTCCACTTT. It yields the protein CSASGSLSRAYNSPLHF.

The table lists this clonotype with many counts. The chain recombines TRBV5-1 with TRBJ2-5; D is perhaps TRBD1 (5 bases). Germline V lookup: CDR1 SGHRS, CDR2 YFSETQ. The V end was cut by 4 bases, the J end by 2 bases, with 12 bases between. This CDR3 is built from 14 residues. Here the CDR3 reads CASSAQTAQETQYF. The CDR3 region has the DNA TGCGCCAGCAGCGCACAGACAGCTCAAGAGACCCAGTACTTC. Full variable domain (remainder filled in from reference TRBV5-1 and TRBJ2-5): KAGVTQTPRYLIKTRGQQVTLSCSPISGHRSVSWYQQTPGQGLQFLFEYFSETQRNKGNFPGRFSGRQFSNSRSEMNVSTLELGDSALYLCASSAQTAQETQYFGPGTRLLVL.

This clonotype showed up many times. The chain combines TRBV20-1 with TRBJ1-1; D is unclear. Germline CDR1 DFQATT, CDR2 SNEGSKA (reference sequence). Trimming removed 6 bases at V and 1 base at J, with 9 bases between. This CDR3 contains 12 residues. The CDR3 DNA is TGCAGTGCCCCCGACGGGAACACTGAAGCTTTCTTT. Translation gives CSAPDGNTEAFF.

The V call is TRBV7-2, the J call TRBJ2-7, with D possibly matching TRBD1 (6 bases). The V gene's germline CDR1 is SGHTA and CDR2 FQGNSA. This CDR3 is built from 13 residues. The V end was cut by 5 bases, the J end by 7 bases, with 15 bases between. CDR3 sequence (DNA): TGTGCCAGCAGCGGCACAGTTAGGGGGGAGCAGTACTTC. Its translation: CASSGTVRGEQYF.

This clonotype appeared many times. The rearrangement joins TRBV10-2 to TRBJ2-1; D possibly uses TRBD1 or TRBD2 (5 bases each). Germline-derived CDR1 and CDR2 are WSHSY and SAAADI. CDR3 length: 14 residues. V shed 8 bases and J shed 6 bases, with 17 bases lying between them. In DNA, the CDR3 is TGCGCCAGCTTCCAGGACACTCGGGGCAATGAGCAGTTCTTC. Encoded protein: CASFQDTRGNEQFF.

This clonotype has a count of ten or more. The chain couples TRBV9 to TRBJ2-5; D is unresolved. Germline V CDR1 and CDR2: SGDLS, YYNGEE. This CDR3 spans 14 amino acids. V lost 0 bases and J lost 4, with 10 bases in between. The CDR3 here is CASSVAPGRETQYF. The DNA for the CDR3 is TGTGCCAGCAGCGTAGCCCCGGGCCGAGAGACCCAGTACTTC.

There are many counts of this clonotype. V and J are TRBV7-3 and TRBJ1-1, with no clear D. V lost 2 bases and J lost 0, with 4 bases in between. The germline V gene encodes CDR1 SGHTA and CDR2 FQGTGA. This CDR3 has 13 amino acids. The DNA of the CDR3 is TGTGCCAGCAGCTTATCACTGAACACTGAAGCTTTCTTT. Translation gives CASSLSLNTEAFF.

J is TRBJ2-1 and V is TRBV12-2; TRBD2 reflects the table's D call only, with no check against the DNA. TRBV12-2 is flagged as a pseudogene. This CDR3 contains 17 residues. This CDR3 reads CASRFLAGGISYNEQFF. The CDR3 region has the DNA TGTGCAAGTCGCTTTCTAGCGGGGGGAATATCCTACAATGAGCAGTTCTTC.

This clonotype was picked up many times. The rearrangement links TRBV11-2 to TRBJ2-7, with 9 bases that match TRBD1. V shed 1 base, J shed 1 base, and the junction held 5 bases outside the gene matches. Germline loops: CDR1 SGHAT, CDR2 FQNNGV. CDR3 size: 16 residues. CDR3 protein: CASSLALGQGSYEQYF. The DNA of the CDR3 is TGTGCCAGCAGCTTAGCTTTGGGACAGGGATCCTACGAGCAGTACTTC.

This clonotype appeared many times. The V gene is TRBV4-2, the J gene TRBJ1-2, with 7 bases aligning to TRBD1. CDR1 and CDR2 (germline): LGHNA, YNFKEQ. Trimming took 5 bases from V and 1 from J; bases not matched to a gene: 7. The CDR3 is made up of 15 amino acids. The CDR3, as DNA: TGTGCCAGCAGCTCGGGACAGCCCCTTAACTATGGCTACACCTTC. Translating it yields CASSSGQPLNYGYTF.

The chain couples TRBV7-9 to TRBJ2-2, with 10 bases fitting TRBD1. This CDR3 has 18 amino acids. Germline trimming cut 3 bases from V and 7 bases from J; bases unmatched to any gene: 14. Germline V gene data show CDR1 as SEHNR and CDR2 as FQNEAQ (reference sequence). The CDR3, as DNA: TGTGCCAGCAGCTTGAGTGGCGACAGGGGGCATTACGGCGGGGAGCTGTTTTTT. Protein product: CASSLSGDRGHYGGELFF.

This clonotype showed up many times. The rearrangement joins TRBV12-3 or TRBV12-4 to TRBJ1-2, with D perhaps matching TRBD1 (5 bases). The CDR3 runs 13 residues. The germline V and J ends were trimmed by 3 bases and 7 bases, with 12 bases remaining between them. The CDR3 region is CASSLGRRAGYTF. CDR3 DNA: TGTGCCAGCAGTTTGGGGCGACGGGCTGGCTACACCTTC.

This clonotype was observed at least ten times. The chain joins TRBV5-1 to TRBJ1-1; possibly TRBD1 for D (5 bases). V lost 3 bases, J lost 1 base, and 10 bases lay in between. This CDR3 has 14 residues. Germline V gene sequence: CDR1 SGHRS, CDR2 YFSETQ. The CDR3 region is CASSSDGGNTEAFF. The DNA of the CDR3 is TGCGCCAGCAGCTCCGACGGGGGGAACACTGAAGCTTTCTTT. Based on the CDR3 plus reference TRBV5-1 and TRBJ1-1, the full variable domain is KAGVTQTPRYLIKTRGQQVTLSCSPISGHRSVSWYQQTPGQGLQFLFEYFSETQRNKGNFPGRFSGRQFSNSRSEMNVSTLELGDSALYLCASSSDGGNTEAFFGQGTRLTVV.

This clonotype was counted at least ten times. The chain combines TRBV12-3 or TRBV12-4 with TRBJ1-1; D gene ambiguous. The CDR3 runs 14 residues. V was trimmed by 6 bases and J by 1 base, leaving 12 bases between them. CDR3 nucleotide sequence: TGTGCCAGCAGACTTCCCGGCGAGAACACTGAAGCTTTCTTT. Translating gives CASRLPGENTEAFF.

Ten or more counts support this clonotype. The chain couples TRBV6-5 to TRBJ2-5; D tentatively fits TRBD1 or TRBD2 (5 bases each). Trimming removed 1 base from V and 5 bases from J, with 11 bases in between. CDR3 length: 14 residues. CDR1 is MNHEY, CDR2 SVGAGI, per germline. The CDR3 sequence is CASSYLGDLETQYF. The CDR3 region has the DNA TGTGCCAGCAGTTACTTGGGGGATTTGGAGACCCAGTACTTC.

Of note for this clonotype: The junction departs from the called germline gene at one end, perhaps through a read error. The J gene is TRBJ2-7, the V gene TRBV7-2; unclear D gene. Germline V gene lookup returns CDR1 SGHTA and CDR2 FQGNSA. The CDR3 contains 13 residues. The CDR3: CASGSLIYYEQYF. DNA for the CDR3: TGTGCCAGCGGCTCCTTGATCTACTACGAGCAGTATTTC.

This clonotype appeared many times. CDR3 DNA: TGCAGTGCTACCAGCGGGGGGGCCGGTGATACGCAGTATTTT. Its protein is CSATSGGAGDTQYF. This chain uses TRBV20-1 with TRBJ2-3; 10 bases are a match to TRBD2. Trimming at V came to 4 bases and at J to 6 bases, leaving 7 bases not matched to a gene. The length of the CDR3 is 14 residues. Looked up from germline, CDR1 is DFQATT and CDR2 is SNEGSKA (reference sequence).

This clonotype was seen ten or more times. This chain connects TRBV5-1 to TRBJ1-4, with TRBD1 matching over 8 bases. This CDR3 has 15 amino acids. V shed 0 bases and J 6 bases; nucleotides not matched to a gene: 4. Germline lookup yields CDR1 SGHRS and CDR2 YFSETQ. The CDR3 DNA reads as TGCGCCAGCAGCTTGGCCGGGACAGGCGATGAAAAACTGTTTTTT. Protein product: CASSLAGTGDEKLFF.

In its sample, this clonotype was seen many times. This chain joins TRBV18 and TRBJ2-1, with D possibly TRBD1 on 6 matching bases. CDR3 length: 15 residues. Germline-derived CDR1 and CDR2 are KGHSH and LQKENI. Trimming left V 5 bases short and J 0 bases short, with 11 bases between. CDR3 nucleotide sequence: TGTGCCAGCTCAAATAGGGGGAGCTCCTACAATGAGCAGTTCTTC. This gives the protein CASSNRGSSYNEQFF.